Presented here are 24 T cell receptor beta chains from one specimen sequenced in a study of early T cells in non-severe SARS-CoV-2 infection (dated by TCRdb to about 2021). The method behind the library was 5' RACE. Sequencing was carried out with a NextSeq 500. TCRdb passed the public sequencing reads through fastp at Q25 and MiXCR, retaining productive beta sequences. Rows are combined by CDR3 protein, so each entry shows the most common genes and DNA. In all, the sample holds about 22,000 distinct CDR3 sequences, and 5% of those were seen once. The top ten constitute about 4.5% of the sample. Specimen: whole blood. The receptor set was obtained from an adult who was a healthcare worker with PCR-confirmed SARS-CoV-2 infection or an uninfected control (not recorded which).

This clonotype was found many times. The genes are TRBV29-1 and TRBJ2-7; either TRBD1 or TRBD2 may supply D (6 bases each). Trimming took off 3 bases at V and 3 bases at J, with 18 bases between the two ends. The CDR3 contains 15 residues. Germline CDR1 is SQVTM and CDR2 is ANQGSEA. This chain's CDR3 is CSVEGRDTGVYEQYF. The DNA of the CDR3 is TGCAGCGTTGAGGGCCGGGACACGGGGGTCTACGAGCAGTACTTC.

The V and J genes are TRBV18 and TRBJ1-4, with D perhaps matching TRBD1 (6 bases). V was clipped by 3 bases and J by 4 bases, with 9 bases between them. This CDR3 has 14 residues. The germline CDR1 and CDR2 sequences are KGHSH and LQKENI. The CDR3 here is CASSPRGLNEKLFF. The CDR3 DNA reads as TGTGCCAGCTCACCTCGGGGGCTTAATGAAAAACTGTTTTTT.

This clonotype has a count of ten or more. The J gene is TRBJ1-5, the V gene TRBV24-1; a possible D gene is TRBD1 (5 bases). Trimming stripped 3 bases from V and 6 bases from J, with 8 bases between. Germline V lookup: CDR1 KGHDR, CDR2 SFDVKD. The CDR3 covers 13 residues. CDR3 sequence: CATSDEGTQPQHF. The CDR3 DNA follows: TGTGCCACCAGTGATGAAGGGACTCAGCCCCAGCATTTT.

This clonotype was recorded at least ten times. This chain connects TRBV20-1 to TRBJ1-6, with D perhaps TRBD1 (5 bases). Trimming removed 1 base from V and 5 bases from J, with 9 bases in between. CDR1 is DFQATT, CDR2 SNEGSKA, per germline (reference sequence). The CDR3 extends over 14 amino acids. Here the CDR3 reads CSARGQPNNSPLHF. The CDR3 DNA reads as TGCAGTGCTAGAGGACAGCCCAATAATTCACCCCTCCACTTT.

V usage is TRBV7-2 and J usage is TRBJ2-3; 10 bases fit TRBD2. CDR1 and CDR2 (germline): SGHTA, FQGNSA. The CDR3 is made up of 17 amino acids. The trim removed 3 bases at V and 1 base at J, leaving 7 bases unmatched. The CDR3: CASSFLPAGGRTDTQYF. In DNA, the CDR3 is TGTGCCAGCAGCTTCCTTCCAGCGGGGGGGCGCACAGATACGCAGTATTTT.

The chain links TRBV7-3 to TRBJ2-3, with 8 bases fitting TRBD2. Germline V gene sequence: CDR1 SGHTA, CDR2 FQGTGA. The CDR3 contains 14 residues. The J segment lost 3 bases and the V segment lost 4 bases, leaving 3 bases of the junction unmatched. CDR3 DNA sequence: TGTGCCAGCAGCTGGGGACTAGAGACAGATACGCAGTATTTT. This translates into CASSWGLETDTQYF.

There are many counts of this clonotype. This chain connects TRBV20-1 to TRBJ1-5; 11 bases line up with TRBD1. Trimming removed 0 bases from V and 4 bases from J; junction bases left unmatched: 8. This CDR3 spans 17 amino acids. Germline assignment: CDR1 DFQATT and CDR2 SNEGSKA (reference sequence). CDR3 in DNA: TGCAGTGCTAGAGACCTCCGGACAGGGGGCTTGAATCAGCCCCAGCATTTT. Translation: CSARDLRTGGLNQPQHF.

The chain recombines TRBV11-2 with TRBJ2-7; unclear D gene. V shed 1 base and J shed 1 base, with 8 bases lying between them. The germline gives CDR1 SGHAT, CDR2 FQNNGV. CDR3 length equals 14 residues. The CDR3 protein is CASSLGMESYEQYF. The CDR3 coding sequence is TGTGCCAGCAGCTTAGGGATGGAGTCCTACGAGCAGTACTTC.

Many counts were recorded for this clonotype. The CDR3 region is CSARFHQGFNQPQHF. DNA of the CDR3: TGCAGTGCTCGCTTTCACCAGGGTTTCAATCAGCCCCAGCATTTT. The chain is built from TRBV20-1 and TRBJ1-5; possible D gene TRBD1, 5 bases. The CDR3 length is 15 residues. The germline gives CDR1 DFQATT, CDR2 SNEGSKA (reference sequence). Trimming removed 5 bases at V and 3 bases at J, with 17 bases between.

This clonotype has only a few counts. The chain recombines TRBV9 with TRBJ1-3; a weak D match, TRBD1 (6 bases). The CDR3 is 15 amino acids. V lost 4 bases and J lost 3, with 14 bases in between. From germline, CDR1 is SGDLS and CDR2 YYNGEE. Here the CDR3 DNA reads TGTGCCAGCAGCACAGGGAACTGGGATGGAAACACCATATATTTT. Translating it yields CASSTGNWDGNTIYF.

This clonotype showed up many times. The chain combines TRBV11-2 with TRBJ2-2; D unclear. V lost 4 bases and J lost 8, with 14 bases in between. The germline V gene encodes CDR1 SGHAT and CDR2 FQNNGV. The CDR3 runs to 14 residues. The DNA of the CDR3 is TGTGCCAGCAGCTCCCCCAGAAGCCCTGGGGAGCTGTTTTTT. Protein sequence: CASSSPRSPGELFF.

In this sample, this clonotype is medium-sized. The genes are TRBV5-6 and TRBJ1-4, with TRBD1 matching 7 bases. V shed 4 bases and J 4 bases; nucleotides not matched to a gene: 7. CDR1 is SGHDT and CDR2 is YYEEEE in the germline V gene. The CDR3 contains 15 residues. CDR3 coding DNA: TGTGCCAGCAGCCCCCGGACAGGTTTTAATGAAAAACTGTTTTTT. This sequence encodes CASSPRTGFNEKLFF.

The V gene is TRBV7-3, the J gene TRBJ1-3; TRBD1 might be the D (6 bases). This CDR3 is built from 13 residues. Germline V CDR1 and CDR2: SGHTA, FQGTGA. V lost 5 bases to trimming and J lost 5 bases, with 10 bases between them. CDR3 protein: CASSTGQRNTIYF. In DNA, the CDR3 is TGTGCCAGCAGCACGGGACAAAGAAACACCATATATTTT.

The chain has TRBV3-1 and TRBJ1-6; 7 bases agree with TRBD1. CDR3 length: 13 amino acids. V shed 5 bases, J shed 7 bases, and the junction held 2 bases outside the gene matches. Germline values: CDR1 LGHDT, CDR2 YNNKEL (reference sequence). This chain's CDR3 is CASSTDRNSPLHF. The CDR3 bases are TGTGCCAGCAGCACGGACAGGAATTCACCCCTCCACTTT.

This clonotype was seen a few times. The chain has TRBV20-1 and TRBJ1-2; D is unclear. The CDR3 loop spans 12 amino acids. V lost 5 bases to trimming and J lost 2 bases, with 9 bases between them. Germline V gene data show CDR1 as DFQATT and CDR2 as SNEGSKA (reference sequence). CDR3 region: CSAPRRNYGYTF. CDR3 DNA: TGCAGTGCTCCCCGGAGGAACTATGGCTACACCTTC.

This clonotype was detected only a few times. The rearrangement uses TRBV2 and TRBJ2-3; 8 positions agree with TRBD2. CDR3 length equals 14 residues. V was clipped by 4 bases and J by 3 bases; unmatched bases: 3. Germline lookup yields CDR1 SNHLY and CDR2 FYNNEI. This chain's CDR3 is CASSVERGTDTQYF. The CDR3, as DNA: TGTGCCAGCAGTGTGGAGCGGGGGACAGATACGCAGTATTTT. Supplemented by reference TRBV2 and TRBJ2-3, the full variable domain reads EPEVTQTPSHQVTQMGQEVILRCVPISNHLYFYWYRQILGQKVEFLVSFYNNEISEKSEIFDDQFSVERPDGSNFTLKIRSTKLEDSAMYFCASSVERGTDTQYFGPGTRLTVL.

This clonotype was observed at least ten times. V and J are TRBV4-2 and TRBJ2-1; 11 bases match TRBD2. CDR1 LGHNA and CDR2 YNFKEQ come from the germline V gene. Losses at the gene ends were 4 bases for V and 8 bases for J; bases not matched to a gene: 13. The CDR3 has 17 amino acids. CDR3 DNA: TGTGCCAGCAGCCCTTACCCCCTAGCGGGGGGCGGAGATGAGCAGTTCTTC. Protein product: CASSPYPLAGGGDEQFF.

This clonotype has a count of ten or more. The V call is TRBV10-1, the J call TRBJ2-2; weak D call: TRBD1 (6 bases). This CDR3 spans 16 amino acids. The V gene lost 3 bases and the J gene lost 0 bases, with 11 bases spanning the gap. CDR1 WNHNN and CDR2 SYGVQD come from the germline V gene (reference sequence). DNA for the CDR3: TGCGCCAGCAGTGAATGGGCAGGGGCGAACACCGGGGAGCTGTTTTTT. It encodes CASSEWAGANTGELFF.

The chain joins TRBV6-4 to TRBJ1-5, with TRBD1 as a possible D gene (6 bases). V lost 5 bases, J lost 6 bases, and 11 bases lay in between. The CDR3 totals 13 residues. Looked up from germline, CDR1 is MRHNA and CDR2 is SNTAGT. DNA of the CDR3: TGTGCCAGCAGTCCCGAGGGGGGTCAGCCCCAGCATTTT. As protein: CASSPEGGQPQHF.

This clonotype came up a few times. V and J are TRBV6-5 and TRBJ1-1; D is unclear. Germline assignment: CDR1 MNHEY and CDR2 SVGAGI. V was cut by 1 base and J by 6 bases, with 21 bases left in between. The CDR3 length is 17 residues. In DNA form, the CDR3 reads TGTGCCAGCAGTTACTTCGGGTTCAGTTCGCTTTTCCCTGAAGCTTTCTTT. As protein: CASSYFGFSSLFPEAFF.

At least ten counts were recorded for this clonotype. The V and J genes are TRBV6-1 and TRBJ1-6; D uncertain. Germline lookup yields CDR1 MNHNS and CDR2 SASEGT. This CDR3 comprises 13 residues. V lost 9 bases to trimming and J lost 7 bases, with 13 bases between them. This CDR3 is CARDVTLNSPLHF. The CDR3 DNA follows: TGTGCCAGAGACGTCACACTGAATTCACCCCTCCACTTT.

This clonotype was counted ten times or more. The CDR3 protein is CASGLFRGQLNTEAFF. CDR3 coding DNA: TGTGCTAGTGGTTTGTTCCGGGGACAGTTGAACACTGAAGCTTTCTTT. This rearrangement joins TRBV12-5 to TRBJ1-1, with 7 bases that match TRBD1. Germline CDR1 LGHNT, CDR2 FRNRAP. The CDR3 contains 16 residues. The J segment lost 0 bases and the V segment lost 2 bases, leaving 6 bases of the junction unmatched.

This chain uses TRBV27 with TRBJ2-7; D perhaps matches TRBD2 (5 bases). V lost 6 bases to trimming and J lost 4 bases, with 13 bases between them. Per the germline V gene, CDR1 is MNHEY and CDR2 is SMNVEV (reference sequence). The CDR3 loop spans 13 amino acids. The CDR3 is CASSPGSAYEQYF. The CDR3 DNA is TGTGCCAGCAGCCCGGGGTCGGCTTACGAGCAGTACTTC.

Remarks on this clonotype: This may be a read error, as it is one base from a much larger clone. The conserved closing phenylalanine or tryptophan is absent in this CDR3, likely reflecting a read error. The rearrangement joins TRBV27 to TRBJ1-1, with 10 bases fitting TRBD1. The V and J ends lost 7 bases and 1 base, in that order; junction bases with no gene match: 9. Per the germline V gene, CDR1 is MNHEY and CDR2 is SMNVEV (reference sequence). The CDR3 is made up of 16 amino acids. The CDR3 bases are TGTGCCAGCATGGACTCCTGGGACAGGGGGAACACTGAAGCTTTCCTT. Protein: CASMDSWDRGNTEAFL.